This paragraph covers one TCR beta chain sequence. In TCRdb, the 5' RACE reads were re-called with MiXCR into one record per CDR3 protein. This table has roughly 1,500,000 distinct CDR3 sequences, around a third appearing once. The sample is drawn from a study of identical twins. Germline V gives CDR1 SGHTA, CDR2 FQGNSA. CDR3 size: 15 residues. What was sequenced was cord blood. This chain joins TRBV7-2 and TRBJ2-1; 8 bases map to TRBD2. The DNA end is more similar to TRBJ2-7, so the J call may be wrong. This TCR derives from a newborn girl in good health. DNA for the CDR3: TGTGCCAGCAGTTTTAGCGGGACCAATCCTAATGAGCAGTACTTC. Protein sequence: CASSFSGTNPNEQYF.